This T cell receptor (beta chain) was retrieved from a study of CD8+CD57+ T cells in acquired aplastic anemia. Study context: The study obtained an average of around 3.1 ug of DNA from sorted CD4+ and CD8+ cells. Healthy donor sequencing depth: some 10 million CD4+, approximately 12 million CD8+ reads. Whole-study findings and limits: Overlapping CD8+ CDR3 repertoires of patients and controls contained nearly 30 shared sequences.

The template for TCR beta VDJ and CDR3 sequence profiling was genomic DNA. TCRdb re-called the reads through MiXCR, storing one row per CDR3 protein. The sample contains 30,000 to 40,000 distinct CDR3 sequences, more than 75% of which appear only once. Of note for this clonotype: Its antigen remains unknown.

Germline V CDR1 and CDR2: SGHAT, FQDESV (reference sequence). Germline trimming cut 7 bases from V and 7 bases from J; bases unmatched to any gene: 14. This CDR3 is 17 amino acids long. V and J are TRBV11-1 and TRBJ1-6; 9 positions match TRBD1. The sequencing input was sorted CD4+, CD8+, or CD8+CD57+ T cells (not recorded which) from PBMCs. The clonotype was recovered from a human donor in good health, serving as a control. CDR3 bases: TGTGCCAGCACCCCCTCGGACAGGGGAAGATCCAATTCACCCCTCCACTTT. It encodes CASTPSDRGRSNSPLHF. The whole variable domain, filled in from reference TRBV11-1 and TRBJ1-6, reads EAEVAQSPRYKITEKSQAVAFWCDPISGHATLYWYRQILGQGPELLVQFQDESVVDDSQLPKDRFSAERLKGVDSTLKIQPAELGDSAMYLCASTPSDRGRSNSPLHFGNGTRLTVT.